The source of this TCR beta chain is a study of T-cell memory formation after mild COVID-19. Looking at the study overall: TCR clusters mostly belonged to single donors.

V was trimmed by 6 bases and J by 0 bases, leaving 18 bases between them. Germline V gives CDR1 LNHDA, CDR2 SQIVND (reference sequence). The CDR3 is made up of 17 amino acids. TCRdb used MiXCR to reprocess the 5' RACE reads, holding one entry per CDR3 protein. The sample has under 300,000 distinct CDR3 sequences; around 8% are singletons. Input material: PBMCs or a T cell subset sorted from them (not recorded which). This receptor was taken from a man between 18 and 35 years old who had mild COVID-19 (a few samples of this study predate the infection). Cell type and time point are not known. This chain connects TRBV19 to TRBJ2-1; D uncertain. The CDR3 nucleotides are TGTGCCAGTAGGGATGTCTCCGGGCGACGCTCCTACAATGAGCAGTTCTTC. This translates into CASRDVSGRRSYNEQFF.